The T cell receptor beta chain under discussion was sequenced for a study of CD8 T cells in Susac syndrome. V dropped 6 bases and J dropped 1 base, with 13 bases sitting between them. Germline CDR1 SNHLY, CDR2 FYNNEI. The CDR3 sequence is 15 residues long. An input of about 0.5 to 1 ug of RNA was subjected to reverse transcription using random hexamers. Multiplex PCR with immunoSEQ amplified the TCR beta CDR3 across 54 Vbeta and 13 Jbeta. TCRdb re-called the immunoSEQ multiplex PCR reads through MiXCR, storing one row per CDR3 protein. This sample has hundreds of thousands of distinct CDR3 sequences, with 70% to 90% found just once.

The J gene is TRBJ2-1, the V gene TRBV2; D possibly corresponds to TRBD1 (7 bases). The TCR was taken from a human donor with multiple sclerosis. Sequencing was performed on CD8+ T cells from PBMCs. The CDR3 nucleotides are TGTGCCAGCAGGAAACCAGGGGGGTCCTACAATGAGCAGTTCTTC. It translates to CASRKPGGSYNEQFF.